These 29 T cell receptor beta chains were sequenced from one sample in a study of blood T cells in healthy people across ages. With a J-beta primer mix and a sample-barcoded 5' primer, a second PCR ran 7 to 11 cycles. TCRdb independently ran MiXCR on the 5' RACE reads; one entry per CDR3 protein. In the table there are 1.5 million to 2 million distinct CDR3 sequences, about 49% of which are singletons. Sequencing used blood. All receptors come from a woman aged 40 to 55 in good health.

CDR3 coding DNA: TGTGCCAGCAGTTATTTTGGAGCGCAGGCCTACGAGCAGTACTTC. This sequence encodes CASSYFGAQAYEQYF. The V gene is TRBV28, the J gene TRBJ2-7, with unresolved D. Trimming removed 4 bases at V and 2 bases at J, with 15 bases between. Germline-derived CDR1 and CDR2 are MDHEN and SYDVKM. The CDR3 is made up of 15 amino acids.

The chain links TRBV11-2 to TRBJ2-2; TRBD1 aligns across 8 bases. The CDR3 is made up of 15 amino acids. V shed 5 bases and J 1 base; nucleotides not matched to a gene: 3. Germline V gene lookup returns CDR1 SGHAT and CDR2 FQNNGV. CDR3 nucleotide sequence: TGTGCCAGCAGCCCCGACAGGGGGAACACCGGGGAGCTGTTTTTT. It translates to CASSPDRGNTGELFF. Supplemented by reference TRBV11-2 and TRBJ2-2, the full variable domain reads EAGVAQSPRYKIIEKRQSVAFWCNPISGHATLYWYQQILGQGPKLLIQFQNNGVVDDSQLPKDRFSAERLKGVDSTLKIQPAKLEDSAVYLCASSPDRGNTGELFFGEGSRLTVL.

The rearrangement links TRBV25-1 to TRBJ1-2; D uncertain. Trimming left V 6 bases short and J 3 bases short, with 17 bases between. Per germline, CDR1 MGHDK and CDR2 SYGVNS. This CDR3 is built from 15 residues. CDR3 loop: CASRQRLTFYYGYTF. CDR3 bases: TGTGCCAGCAGACAGAGACTTACTTTTTACTATGGCTACACCTTC.

This chain joins TRBV6-2 or TRBV6-3 and TRBJ1-2; TRBD1 matches 8 bases. J was trimmed by 2 bases and V by 6 bases; bases with no gene match: 5. Germline CDR1 and CDR2: MNHEY and SVGEGT. The CDR3 is 14 residues long. Written as DNA, the CDR3 is TGTGCCAGCAGACGACAGGGGAACAACTATGGCTACACCTTC. This gives the protein CASRRQGNNYGYTF.

The chain combines TRBV4-2 with TRBJ1-2, with a weak D call TRBD1 (6 bases). Germline V gene lookup returns CDR1 LGHNA and CDR2 YNFKEQ. The germline V and J ends were trimmed by 0 bases and 5 bases, with 16 bases remaining between them. This CDR3 is built from 16 residues. This CDR3 reads CASSQEAGVVLYGYTF. The CDR3 DNA follows: TGTGCCAGCAGCCAAGAAGCAGGGGTCGTCCTATATGGCTACACCTTC.

The rearrangement uses TRBV6-5 and TRBJ2-5; D is unresolved. The CDR3 runs 13 residues. The V end was cut by 5 bases, the J end by 5 bases, with 12 bases between. Per germline, CDR1 MNHEY and CDR2 SVGAGI. The CDR3 loop reads CASSRIPRETQYF. The CDR3 DNA reads as TGTGCCAGCAGTCGAATTCCCCGGGAGACCCAGTACTTC.

V is TRBV4-2 and J is TRBJ2-5; unclear D gene. The CDR3 loop spans 18 amino acids. Germline values: CDR1 LGHNA, CDR2 YNFKEQ. V shed 0 bases and J shed 2 bases, with 19 bases lying between them. CDR3 in DNA: TGTGCCAGCAGCCAAGATGGGTCCCAGCTAGTGGGGCAAGAGACCCAGTACTTC. It encodes CASSQDGSQLVGQETQYF.

This rearrangement joins TRBV6-2 or TRBV6-3 to TRBJ1-1; possibly TRBD1 for D (6 bases). V shed 3 bases and J shed 0 bases, with 14 bases lying between them. Germline-derived CDR1 and CDR2 are MNHEY and SVGEGT. CDR3 length: 16 amino acids. DNA of the CDR3: TGTGCCAGCAGTTATACGCAGGGGACATTGAACACTGAAGCTTTCTTT. This sequence encodes CASSYTQGTLNTEAFF.

This clonotype showed up just a few times. The chain has TRBV24-1 and TRBJ2-7; no clear D gene. This CDR3 spans 15 amino acids. V was trimmed by 2 bases and J by 0 bases, leaving 10 bases between them. Germline CDR1 and CDR2: KGHDR and SFDVKD. This chain's CDR3 is CATSDSSPGSYEQYF. As DNA, the CDR3 is TGTGCCACCAGTGATTCGAGCCCAGGCTCCTACGAGCAGTACTTC.

This chain's CDR3 is CATSRAEVPCEQYF. DNA for the CDR3: TGTGCCACCAGCAGGGCCGAGGTCCCCTGCGAGCAGTACTTC. The V call is TRBV15, the J call TRBJ2-4, with unresolved D. The last part of the DNA fits TRBJ2-7 better; the J call may be wrong. This CDR3 contains 14 residues. Germline V gene data show CDR1 as LNHNV and CDR2 as YYDKDF (reference sequence).

On this clonotype: One junction end does not reproduce the germline sequence, and a read error may be involved. This sequence joins TRBV27 and TRBJ1-6; D possibly corresponds to TRBD1 (5 bases). Germline assignment: CDR1 MNHEY and CDR2 SMNVEV (reference sequence). The CDR3 loop spans 14 amino acids. CDR3 protein: CASSLRIGDSPLHF. CDR3 sequence (DNA): TGTGCCAGCAGTTTGAGGATAGGGGATTCGCCCCTCCACTTT.

The chain couples TRBV20-1 to TRBJ2-7; D is undetermined. The germline V gene encodes CDR1 DFQATT and CDR2 SNEGSKA (reference sequence). The CDR3 has 13 residues. The V and J ends lost 3 bases and 0 bases respectively, with 9 bases between them. The CDR3 is CSASYRSSYEQYF. The CDR3 nucleotides are TGCAGTGCTAGTTACCGCAGCTCCTACGAGCAGTACTTC.

The genes are TRBV20-1 and TRBJ2-5, with a tentative D call TRBD1 (6 bases). Per the germline V gene, CDR1 is DFQATT and CDR2 is SNEGSKA (reference sequence). Trimming stripped 1 base from V and 5 bases from J, with 20 bases between. The CDR3 contains 16 residues. CDR3 amino acids: CSARAPDQGRGETQYF. DNA for the CDR3: TGCAGTGCTAGAGCCCCGGACCAAGGAAGGGGGGAGACCCAGTACTTC.

Worth noting for this clonotype: At one boundary the junction diverges from the germline segment, which might be a read error. The rearrangement joins TRBV5-6 to TRBJ2-1; 10 bases align to TRBD1. The CDR3 has 15 residues. In germline, CDR1 is SGHDT, CDR2 YYEEEE. CDR3 bases: TGTGTCAGCAGCCAAGGACAGGGGGCCTACAATGAGCAGTTCTTC. Encoded protein: CVSSQGQGAYNEQFF.

J is TRBJ1-1 and V is TRBV5-1, with TRBD1 matching 9 bases. The CDR3 length is 17 residues. The V gene end was trimmed by 3 bases and the J gene end by 2 bases; junction bases not matched to a gene: 11. Germline-derived CDR1 and CDR2 are SGHRS and YFSETQ. CDR3 region: CASSYRQGGRINTEAFF. The CDR3 region has the DNA TGCGCCAGCAGCTACCGACAGGGGGGGAGGATAAACACTGAAGCTTTCTTT.

The J gene is TRBJ2-5, the V gene TRBV4-2, with D possibly being TRBD2 (6 bases). CDR1 and CDR2 from the germline V gene are LGHNA and YNFKEQ. There are 17 residues in the CDR3. With 1 base removed from V and 1 base from J, the gap between germline ends came to 16 bases. The CDR3 sequence: CASSQGASAGSQETQYF. The CDR3, as DNA: TGTGCCAGCAGCCAAGGGGCTTCTGCGGGGAGCCAAGAGACCCAGTACTTC.

The CDR3 region is CASSLSQDSYEQYF. DNA of the CDR3: TGTGCCAGCAGTTTAAGTCAGGATTCCTACGAGCAGTACTTC. The chain carries TRBV27 and TRBJ2-7; no reliable D call. This CDR3 spans 14 amino acids. V was clipped by 2 bases and J by 1 base, with 9 bases between them. The germline gives CDR1 MNHEY, CDR2 SMNVEV (reference sequence).

The chain employs TRBV28 and TRBJ2-2, with 8 bases matching TRBD1. The CDR3 contains 15 residues. Trimming at V came to 5 bases and at J to 1 base, leaving 3 bases not matched to a gene. Germline-derived CDR1 and CDR2 are MDHEN and SYDVKM. This chain's CDR3 is CASSPQGGNTGELFF. As DNA, the CDR3 is TGTGCCAGCAGTCCACAGGGGGGGAACACCGGGGAGCTGTTTTTT.

This chain uses TRBV7-2 with TRBJ2-1; D remains ambiguous. V gave up 1 base and J gave up 7 bases, with 14 bases separating them. The CDR3 sequence is 15 residues long. Germline V CDR1 and CDR2: SGHTA, FQGNSA. The CDR3 DNA reads TGTGCCAGCAGCTTAGAGGGTAGGGCGGAAAATGAGCAGTTCTTC. It specifies CASSLEGRAENEQFF.

The rearrangement uses TRBV11-1 and TRBJ1-1; 7 positions agree with TRBD1. This CDR3 is 14 amino acids long. The germline V gene encodes CDR1 SGHAT and CDR2 FQDESV (reference sequence). V gave up 4 bases and J gave up 0 bases; unmatched junction bases: 2. CDR3 nucleotide sequence: TGTGCCAGCAGCTCGGGACAGATGAACACTGAAGCTTTCTTT. Translating it yields CASSSGQMNTEAFF.

This rearrangement joins TRBV19 to TRBJ2-6; perhaps TRBD1 as D (6 bases). The germline gives CDR1 LNHDA, CDR2 SQIVND (reference sequence). Trimming took 5 bases from V and 2 from J, leaving 13 bases between them. The CDR3 totals 16 residues. DNA of the CDR3: TGTGCCAGTAGTGCAGACGACAGGCCTGGGGCCAACGTCCTGACTTTC. This gives the protein CASSADDRPGANVLTF.

This clonotype has just a few counts. The chain links TRBV6-2 or TRBV6-3 to TRBJ2-5, with 11 bases identical to TRBD2. The germline gives CDR1 MNHEY, CDR2 SVGEGT. This CDR3 contains 17 residues. V dropped 2 bases and J dropped 0; count of bases not matched to a gene: 5. The CDR3 sequence: CASSYLVTSGDQETQYF. CDR3 sequence (DNA): TGTGCCAGCAGTTACCTCGTGACTAGCGGGGACCAAGAGACCCAGTACTTC.

This clonotype was recorded a few times. The rearrangement uses TRBV7-2 and TRBJ2-3; D remains unclear. There are 15 residues in the CDR3. Trimming removed 7 bases at V and 4 bases at J, with 18 bases between. Germline CDR1 reads SGHTA; CDR2 reads FQGNSA. The CDR3, as DNA: TGTGCCAGCACCCGTAGGACCCGAGGCGCAGATACGCAGTATTTT. Its protein is CASTRRTRGADTQYF.

The chain links TRBV2 to TRBJ2-7, with a possible D match to TRBD2 (5 bases). The CDR3 length is 14 residues. Germline assignment: CDR1 SNHLY and CDR2 FYNNEI. The V and J ends lost 5 bases and 7 bases respectively, with 18 bases between them. In DNA form, the CDR3 reads TGTGCCAGCAGTATACTCGGGGTGGTAAATGAGCAGTACTTC. Amino acids: CASSILGVVNEQYF. Variable domain in full (rest from reference TRBV2 and TRBJ2-7): EPEVTQTPSHQVTQMGQEVILRCVPISNHLYFYWYRQILGQKVEFLVSFYNNEISEKSEIFDDQFSVERPDGSNFTLKIRSTKLEDSAMYFCASSILGVVNEQYFGPGTRLTVT.

This chain links TRBV7-3 with TRBJ2-1; D not resolved. Germline V gene sequence: CDR1 SGHTA, CDR2 FQGTGA. Trimming left V 2 bases short and J 1 base short, with 9 bases between. The CDR3 totals 15 residues. The CDR3 sequence is CASSLELGSYNEQFF. In DNA form, the CDR3 reads TGTGCCAGCAGCTTAGAGCTGGGGTCCTACAATGAGCAGTTCTTC.

J is TRBJ2-7 and V is TRBV6-4, with TRBD2 identical over 8 bases. CDR3 length: 17 amino acids. With 0 bases clipped from V and 3 bases from J, the junction kept 10 bases outside the gene matches. CDR1 and CDR2 (germline): MRHNA, SNTAGT. CDR3 coding DNA: TGTGCCAGCAGTGACTCGTCGGTAGCGGGGCGGTACTACGAGCAGTACTTC. Encoded protein: CASSDSSVAGRYYEQYF.

For this clonotype: A much larger clone lies one base from this, so it may be a read error. The chain is built from TRBV6-5 and TRBJ2-2, with unresolved D. The V end was cut by 6 bases, the J end by 4 bases, with 6 bases between. In germline, CDR1 is MNHEY, CDR2 SVGAGI. The CDR3 runs to 12 residues. Written as DNA, the CDR3 is TGTGCCAGCAGCATAGGCACCGGGGAGCTGTTTTTT. This sequence encodes CASSIGTGELFF.

V gene TRBV18 combines with J gene TRBJ2-1; 12 bases match TRBD2. The CDR3 is 21 amino acids. The V gene's germline CDR1 is KGHSH and CDR2 LQKENI. The J segment lost 0 bases and the V segment lost 7 bases, leaving 19 bases of the junction unmatched. The CDR3, as DNA: TGTGCCAGCTACGTATCTACCCCGGGACTAGCGGGCCTCAGCTCCTACAATGAGCAGTTCTTC. Its protein product is CASYVSTPGLAGLSSYNEQFF.

This sequence joins TRBV3-1 and TRBJ2-1; TRBD1 is a possible D gene (6 bases). V lost 0 bases and J 4 bases, leaving 13 bases between the germline ends. The CDR3 has 16 residues. Germline CDR1 and CDR2: LGHDT and YNNKEL (reference sequence). The CDR3 region has the DNA TGTGCCAGCAGCCAAGAGACCGACAGGTTTTACAATGAGCAGTTCTTC. Its translation is CASSQETDRFYNEQFF.